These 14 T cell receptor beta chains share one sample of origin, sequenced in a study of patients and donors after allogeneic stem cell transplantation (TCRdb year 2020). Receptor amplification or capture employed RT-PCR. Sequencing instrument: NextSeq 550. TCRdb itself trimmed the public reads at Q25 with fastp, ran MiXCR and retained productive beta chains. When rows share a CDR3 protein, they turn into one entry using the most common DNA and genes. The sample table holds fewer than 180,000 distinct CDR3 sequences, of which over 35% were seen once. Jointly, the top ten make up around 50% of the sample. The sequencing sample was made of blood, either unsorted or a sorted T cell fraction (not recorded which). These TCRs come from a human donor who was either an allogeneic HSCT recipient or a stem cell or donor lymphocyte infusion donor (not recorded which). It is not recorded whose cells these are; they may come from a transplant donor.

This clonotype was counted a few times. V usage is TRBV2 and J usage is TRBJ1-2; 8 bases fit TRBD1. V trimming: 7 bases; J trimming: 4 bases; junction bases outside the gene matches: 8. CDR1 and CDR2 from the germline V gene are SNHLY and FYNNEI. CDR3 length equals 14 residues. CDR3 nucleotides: TGTGCCAGCACAAAGGGACAGGTGATCTATGGCTACACCTTC. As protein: CASTKGQVIYGYTF. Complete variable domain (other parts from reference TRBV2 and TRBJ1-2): EPEVTQTPSHQVTQMGQEVILRCVPISNHLYFYWYRQILGQKVEFLVSFYNNEISEKSEIFDDQFSVERPDGSNFTLKIRSTKLEDSAMYFCASTKGQVIYGYTFGSGTRLTVV.

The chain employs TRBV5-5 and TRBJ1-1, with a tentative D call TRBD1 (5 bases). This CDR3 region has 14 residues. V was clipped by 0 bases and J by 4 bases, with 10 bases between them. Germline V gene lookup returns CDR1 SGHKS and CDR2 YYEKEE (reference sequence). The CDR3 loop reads CASSLAGTSTEAFF. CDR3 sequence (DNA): TGTGCCAGCAGCTTGGCTGGGACGAGCACTGAAGCTTTCTTT. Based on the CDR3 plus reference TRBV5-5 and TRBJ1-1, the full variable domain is DAGVTQSPTHLIKTRGQQVTLRCSPISGHKSVSWYQQVLGQGPQFIFQYYEKEERGRGNFPDRFSARQFPNYSSELNVNALLLGDSALYLCASSLAGTSTEAFFGQGTRLTVV.

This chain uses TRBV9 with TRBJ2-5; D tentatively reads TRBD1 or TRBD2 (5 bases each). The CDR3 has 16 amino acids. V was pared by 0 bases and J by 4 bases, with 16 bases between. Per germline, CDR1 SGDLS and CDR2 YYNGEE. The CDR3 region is CASSVAGGGAAETQYF. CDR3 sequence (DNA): TGTGCCAGCAGCGTAGCAGGTGGGGGAGCCGCAGAGACCCAGTACTTC.

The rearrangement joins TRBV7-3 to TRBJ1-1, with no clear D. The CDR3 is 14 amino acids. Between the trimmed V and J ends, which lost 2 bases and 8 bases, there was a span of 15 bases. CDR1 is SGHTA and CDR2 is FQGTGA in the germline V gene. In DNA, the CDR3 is TGTGCCAGCAGCTTAGACGGGTCAGCCACAGAAGCTTTCTTT. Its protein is CASSLDGSATEAFF. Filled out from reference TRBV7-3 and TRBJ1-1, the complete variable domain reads GAGVSQTPSNKVTEKGKYVELRCDPISGHTALYWYRQSLGQGPEFLIYFQGTGAADDSGLPNDRFFAVRPEGSVSTLKIQRTERGDSAVYLCASSLDGSATEAFFGQGTRLTVV.

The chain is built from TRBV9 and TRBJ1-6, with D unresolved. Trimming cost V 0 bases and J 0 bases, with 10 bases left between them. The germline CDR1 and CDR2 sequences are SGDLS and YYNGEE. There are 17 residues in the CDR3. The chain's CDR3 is CASSVATLHSYNSPLHF. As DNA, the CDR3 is TGTGCCAGCAGCGTAGCTACCCTGCACTCCTATAATTCACCCCTCCACTTT.

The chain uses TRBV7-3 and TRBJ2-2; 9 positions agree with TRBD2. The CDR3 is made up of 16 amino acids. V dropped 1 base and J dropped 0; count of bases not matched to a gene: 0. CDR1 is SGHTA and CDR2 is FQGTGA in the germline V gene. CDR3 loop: CASSLRLAANTGELFF. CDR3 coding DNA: TGTGCCAGCAGCTTAAGACTAGCGGCGAACACCGGGGAGCTGTTTTTT.

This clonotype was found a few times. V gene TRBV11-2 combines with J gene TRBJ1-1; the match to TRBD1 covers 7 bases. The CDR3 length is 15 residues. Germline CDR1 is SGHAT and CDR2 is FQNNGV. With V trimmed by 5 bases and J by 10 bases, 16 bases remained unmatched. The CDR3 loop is CASSSHRDSRLVAFF. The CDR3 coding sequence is TGTGCCAGCAGCAGCCACCGGGACAGTCGATTAGTAGCTTTCTTT.

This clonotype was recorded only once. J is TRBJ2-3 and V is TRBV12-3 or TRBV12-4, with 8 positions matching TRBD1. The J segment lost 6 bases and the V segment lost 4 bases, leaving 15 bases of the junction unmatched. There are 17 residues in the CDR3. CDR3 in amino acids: CASSYGDRNIPRDTQYF. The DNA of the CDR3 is TGTGCCAGCAGTTACGGGGACAGGAATATACCCAGGGATACGCAGTATTTT.

CDR3 in amino acids: CSVQRNEQFF. Written as DNA, the CDR3 is TGCAGCGTACAGAGGAATGAGCAGTTCTTC. The chain links TRBV29-1 to TRBJ2-1; D uncertain. This CDR3 has 10 residues. Trimming removed 6 bases from V and 7 bases from J, with 7 bases in between. Looked up from germline, CDR1 is SQVTM and CDR2 is ANQGSEA.

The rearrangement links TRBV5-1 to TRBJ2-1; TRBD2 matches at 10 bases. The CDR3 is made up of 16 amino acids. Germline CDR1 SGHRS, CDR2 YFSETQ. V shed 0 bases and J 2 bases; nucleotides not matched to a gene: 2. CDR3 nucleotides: TGCGCCAGCAGCTTGGGGACTAGCGGAACCTACAATGAGCAGTTCTTC. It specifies CASSLGTSGTYNEQFF.

DNA for the CDR3: TGTGCCAGCAGCGTGGGGACAATCACAGATACGCAGTATTTT. Amino acid sequence: CASSVGTITDTQYF. The rearrangement joins TRBV7-9 to TRBJ2-3, with D possibly being TRBD1 (6 bases). Germline loops: CDR1 SEHNR, CDR2 FQNEAQ (reference sequence). V was clipped by 5 bases and J by 2 bases, with 11 bases between them. This CDR3 spans 14 amino acids.

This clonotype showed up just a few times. The CDR3 region is CASSLGLVDSPLHF. The CDR3 DNA reads TGTGCCAGCAGTTTGGGCCTGGTGGATTCACCCCTCCACTTT. V gene TRBV12-3 or TRBV12-4 combines with J gene TRBJ1-6, with D hard to call. Trimming removed 3 bases at V and 8 bases at J, with 11 bases between. This CDR3 region has 14 residues.

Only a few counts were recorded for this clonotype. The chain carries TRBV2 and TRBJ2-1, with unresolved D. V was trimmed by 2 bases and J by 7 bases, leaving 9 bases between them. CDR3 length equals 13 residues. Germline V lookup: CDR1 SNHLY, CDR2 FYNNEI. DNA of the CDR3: TGTGCCAGCAGTGAAATGGTTTGGAATGAGCAGTTCTTC. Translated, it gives CASSEMVWNEQFF.

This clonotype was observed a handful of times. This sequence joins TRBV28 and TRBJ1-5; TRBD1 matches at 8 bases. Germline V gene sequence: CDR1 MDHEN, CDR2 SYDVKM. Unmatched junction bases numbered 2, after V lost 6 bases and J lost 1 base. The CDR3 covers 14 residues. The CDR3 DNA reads TGTGCCAGCAGGAGACAGGGGAGCAATCAGCCCCAGCATTTT. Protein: CASRRQGSNQPQHF.